This T cell receptor (beta chain) was retrieved from a study of blood T cell repertoires in COVID-19 (dated by TCRdb to the early 2020s). Context from the whole study: The collaborator samples originated in the United States, Italy and Spain and spanned the acute and convalescent phases of COVID-19. The prospective study material was composed of cDNA or gDNA derived from T cells, B-cell-depleted T cells, or PBMCs. Deeply sampled blood TCRbeta repertoires from subjects exposed to, actively infected with, or recovered from COVID-19 were included in the dataset. The repertoires were released in a freely available public database intended as a resource for research on the immune response to SARS-CoV-2. Samples came from the ongoing ImmuneRACE study (first 160 participants) plus 1,254 subjects from 6 global collaborators. A de-identified subject ID, COVID-19 status, age in years and sex were almost always included in the sample metadata. Where available, HLA class I and class II types were taken from metadata supplied by the sample provider and were not determined by assay-based typing. Broader findings and caveats from the paper: The amount of clinical and demographic metadata varied by source and participant and was provided uncurated.

One collaborating source in Seattle enrolled patients while the patients were actively infected and followed the patients over time throughout the course of disease. The collaborating institutions used their own protocols to collect whole blood in K2EDTA tubes. For TCRbeta analysis, collaborators shipped samples as frozen whole blood, isolated PBMCs, or DNA extracted from either of those sample types. The CDR3 goes from the cysteine to the phenylalanine over 16 residues. The CDR3 DNA has 48 bases and is translated from base 1. TCRbeta CDR3 regions were amplified from genomic DNA by means of the immunoSEQ Assay, a bias-controlled multiplex PCR. The authors' analysis ran thus. Within the assay, amplification of reference gene primers was used to estimate how many nucleated cells each sample contained. To quantify the absolute abundance of each unique TCRbeta CDR3 rearrangement, sequence reads were collapsed and filtered. For each sample, productive Simpson clonality was calculated as the square root of Simpson's diversity index across productive rearrangements. Imported from immuneACCESS, the table was reduced by TCRdb to in-frame sequences with V and J called. These copies leave out some clones; in studies compared against another copy, an unresolved V gene accounts for under half, and the cause of the remainder is not known. That table furnishes V, J and clone size, whereas the DNA furnished D and trimming. This sample is represented by around 300,000 clones; around 87% of them were singletons. The ten largest clones represent roughly 1% of the sample.

With respect to this clone: Its antigen is still unknown. Qualities for individual bases were not recorded, and no much larger clone is one base off.

Recombination connected TRBV21-1 to TRBJ2-7; TRBD1 reflects the table's D call only, with no check against the DNA. TRBV21-1 is a listed pseudogene. The material sequenced was peripheral blood. The sequence came from a woman aged 40 to 49 with COVID-19, enrolled during active disease. CDR3 sequence: CASSGERDRVSYEQYF. The DNA sequence follows: TGTGCCAGCAGCGGGGAGAGGGACAGGGTCTCCTACGAGCAGTACTTC.